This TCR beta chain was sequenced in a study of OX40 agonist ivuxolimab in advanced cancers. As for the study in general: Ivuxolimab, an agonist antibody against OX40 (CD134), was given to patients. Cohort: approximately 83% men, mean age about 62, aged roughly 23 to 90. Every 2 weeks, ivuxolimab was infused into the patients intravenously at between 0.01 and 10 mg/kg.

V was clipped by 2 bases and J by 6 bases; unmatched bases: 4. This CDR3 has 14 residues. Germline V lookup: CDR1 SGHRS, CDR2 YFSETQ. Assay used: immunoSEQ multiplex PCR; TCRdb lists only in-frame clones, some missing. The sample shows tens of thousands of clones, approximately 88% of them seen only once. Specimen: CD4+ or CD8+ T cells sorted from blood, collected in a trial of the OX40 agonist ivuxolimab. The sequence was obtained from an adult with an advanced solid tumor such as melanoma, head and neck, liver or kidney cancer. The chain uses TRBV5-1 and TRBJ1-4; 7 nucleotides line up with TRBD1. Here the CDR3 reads CASSFRDSDEKLFF. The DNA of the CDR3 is TGCGCCAGCAGCTTCCGGGACAGTGATGAAAAACTGTTTTTT.